Shown below are 20 T cell receptor beta chains from a single sample sequenced in a study of response to subunit inactivated influenza vaccine. TCRdb independently ran MiXCR on the RT-PCR reads; one entry per CDR3 protein. The table records roughly 630,000 distinct CDR3 sequences, roughly 15% of them present only once. The input for sequencing was PBMCs from blood, taken 14 days before vaccination. The receptor set was obtained from a man aged 50-59 years who received an inactivated influenza vaccine.

The gene calls are TRBV6-2 or TRBV6-3 and TRBJ2-4; TRBD2 agrees at 7 bases. Unmatched junction bases numbered 7, after V lost 5 bases and J lost 0 bases. The germline V gene has CDR1 MNHEY and CDR2 SVGEGT. This CDR3 contains 16 residues. CDR3 sequence (DNA): TGTGCCAGCAGTCCTCTAGCGGACCAAGCCAAAAACATTCAGTACTTC. Translating it yields CASSPLADQAKNIQYF.

This clonotype was picked up a small number of times. The chain has TRBV4-2 and TRBJ2-3, with D uncertain. The CDR3 sequence is 15 residues long. Germline values: CDR1 LGHNA, CDR2 YNFKEQ. V was shortened by 4 bases and J by 3 bases, with 14 bases between the two germline ends. The CDR3 here is CASSPAAGYTDTQYF. The CDR3 DNA is TGTGCCAGCAGCCCAGCTGCAGGTTATACAGATACGCAGTATTTT.

This clonotype is medium-sized (0.01 to 0.1%) by share. V is TRBV5-1 and J is TRBJ2-1, with 8 bases that match TRBD1. The CDR3 is 14 amino acids. V was clipped by 4 bases and J by 3 bases; unmatched bases: 3. Per germline, CDR1 SGHRS and CDR2 YFSETQ. The chain's CDR3 is CASSGGTGYNEQFF. The DNA for the CDR3 is TGCGCCAGCAGCGGTGGGACAGGCTACAATGAGCAGTTCTTC.

This clonotype was counted only a few times. The chain carries TRBV11-2 and TRBJ2-1; weak D call: TRBD2 (6 bases). In germline, CDR1 is SGHAT, CDR2 FQNNGV. The ends were cut back, 5 bases at V and 8 bases at J, with 16 bases in the middle. This CDR3 has 14 amino acids. The CDR3 protein is CASSDTGSSHEQFF. In DNA, the CDR3 is TGTGCCAGCAGCGACACCGGGAGTTCCCATGAGCAGTTCTTC.

The chain recombines TRBV6-1 with TRBJ2-5; 13 bases match TRBD2. Germline V CDR1 and CDR2: MNHNS, SASEGT. J was trimmed by 5 bases and V by 5 bases; bases with no gene match: 11. The CDR3 is 17 residues long. DNA for the CDR3: TGTGCCAGCAGTCCGCGGACTAGCGGGAGAGGCAGGGAGACCCAGTACTTC. Amino acid sequence: CASSPRTSGRGRETQYF.

The chain recombines TRBV7-9 with TRBJ2-7; D remains ambiguous. Per the germline V gene, CDR1 is SEHNR and CDR2 is FQNEAQ (reference sequence). V was clipped by 1 base and J by 3 bases, with 13 bases between them. The CDR3 length is 15 residues. CDR3 region: CASSLDRSLSYEQYF. The CDR3 DNA sequence: TGTGCCAGCAGCTTAGACCGTAGCCTGAGCTACGAGCAGTACTTC.

This chain joins TRBV4-1 and TRBJ2-3, with TRBD1 matching over 8 bases. J gave up 2 bases and V 8 bases, and 6 bases lay outside the gene matches. Germline lookup yields CDR1 MGHRA and CDR2 YSYEKL. The CDR3 runs to 14 residues. The CDR3 here is CASRQGAHTDTQYF. The CDR3 DNA sequence: TGCGCCAGCCGGCAGGGGGCCCACACAGATACGCAGTATTTT.

The sample holds a few counts of this clonotype. This chain joins TRBV3-1 and TRBJ2-3; maybe TRBD1 (5 bases). The CDR3 totals 13 residues. The V end lost 8 bases, the J end lost 6 bases, and 15 bases lay between the germline ends. Germline loops: CDR1 LGHDT, CDR2 YNNKEL (reference sequence). The CDR3 coding sequence is TGTGCCAGCGGACAAGATCCGCCGGATACGCAGTATTTT. Translating it yields CASGQDPPDTQYF.

The chain carries TRBV14 and TRBJ2-1, with TRBD1 identical over 7 bases. The CDR3 is 18 amino acids. Per the germline V gene, CDR1 is SGHDN and CDR2 is FVKESK. With V trimmed by 3 bases and J by 0 bases, 11 bases remained unmatched. As DNA, the CDR3 is TGTGCCAGCAGCCATCCCCCGACAGGGACCCACTCCTACAATGAGCAGTTCTTC. As protein: CASSHPPTGTHSYNEQFF.

CDR3 nucleotide sequence: TGTGCCAGCAGCTCCCCCCTGTGGGACGAGCAGTACTTC. Translation: CASSSPLWDEQYF. The chain joins TRBV7-2 to TRBJ2-7; no definite D call. Deletions cut 4 bases from V and 5 bases from J, with 12 bases between. CDR1 and CDR2 (germline): SGHTA, FQGNSA. CDR3 length: 13 amino acids.

This clonotype appeared many times. V gene TRBV15 combines with J gene TRBJ2-7; perhaps TRBD1 as D (5 bases). CDR3 length: 14 amino acids. The germline gives CDR1 LNHNV, CDR2 YYDKDF (reference sequence). V was pared by 4 bases and J by 1 base, with 11 bases between. The CDR3 nucleotides read TGTGCCACCAGCACAAGACAGAGTTCCTACGAGCAGTACTTC. Its protein is CATSTRQSSYEQYF.

This chain joins TRBV5-1 and TRBJ2-2; no firm D call. Germline V lookup: CDR1 SGHRS, CDR2 YFSETQ. There are 16 residues in the CDR3. Trimming took off 0 bases at V and 0 bases at J, with 9 bases between the two ends. CDR3 in amino acids: CASSLDRLANTGELFF. CDR3 in DNA: TGCGCCAGCAGCTTGGACAGACTCGCGAACACCGGGGAGCTGTTTTTT.

This clonotype was counted at least ten times. CDR3 residues: CASSTIPVANYGYTF. CDR3 nucleotide sequence: TGTGCCAGCAGCACAATACCGGTGGCTAACTATGGCTACACCTTC. The chain couples TRBV28 to TRBJ1-2; D unresolved. This CDR3 is built from 15 residues. Trimming removed 6 bases at V and 0 bases at J, with 14 bases between. The germline CDR1 and CDR2 sequences are MDHEN and SYDVKM.

This clonotype was observed many times. The chain links TRBV29-1 to TRBJ2-7, with 8 bases aligning to TRBD1. The junction had 14 bases not matched to a gene; V was cut back by 4 bases and J by 3 bases. Germline V gene lookup returns CDR1 SQVTM and CDR2 ANQGSEA. The CDR3 consists of 16 residues. The CDR3 protein is CSVVLVTGVRLYEQYF. For the CDR3, the DNA is TGCAGCGTTGTACTAGTGACAGGGGTCCGACTCTACGAGCAGTACTTC.

CDR3 DNA sequence: TGTGCCAGCAGCCCCAGCGGAGGGGGCGGATTCTCCTACAATGAGCAGTTCTTC. This sequence encodes CASSPSGGGGFSYNEQFF. The chain joins TRBV9 to TRBJ2-1; possibly TRBD1 for D (7 bases). The CDR3 covers 18 residues. Germline CDR1 SGDLS, CDR2 YYNGEE. Trimming removed 4 bases from V and 0 bases from J, with 20 bases in between.

This clonotype was counted many times. V is TRBV12-3 or TRBV12-4 and J is TRBJ2-7; D is possibly TRBD1 (8 bases). V dropped 5 bases and J dropped 2 bases, with 16 bases sitting between them. The CDR3 length is 15 residues. The DNA of the CDR3 is TGTGCCAGCAGTCTGGGGGGGACAGGAACCTACGAGCAGTACTTC. It is translated as CASSLGGTGTYEQYF.

The CDR3 coding sequence is TGTGCCAGCAGTATGTCAGGGTCAAATCAGCCCCAGCATTTT. It yields the protein CASSMSGSNQPQHF. This rearrangement joins TRBV6-1 to TRBJ1-5, with D perhaps matching TRBD1 (5 bases). Germline CDR1 is MNHNS and CDR2 is SASEGT. V was pared by 5 bases and J by 4 bases, with 12 bases between. This CDR3 spans 14 amino acids.

This clonotype appeared many times. The chain links TRBV4-2 to TRBJ1-4; D unresolved. Trimming stripped 0 bases from V and 5 bases from J, with 10 bases between. The germline gives CDR1 LGHNA, CDR2 YNFKEQ. This CDR3 region has 15 residues. The CDR3: CASSQDLAENEKLFF. Here the CDR3 DNA reads TGTGCCAGCAGCCAAGATTTGGCAGAGAATGAAAAACTGTTTTTT.

This clonotype was observed many times. The chain employs TRBV20-1 and TRBJ2-1; TRBD2 agrees at 11 bases. There are 16 residues in the CDR3. V gave up 4 bases and J gave up 4 bases; unmatched junction bases: 9. The germline V gene encodes CDR1 DFQATT and CDR2 SNEGSKA (reference sequence). The chain's CDR3 is CSANPTSGSRYNEQFF. As DNA, the CDR3 is TGCAGTGCTAACCCCACTAGCGGGAGCCGATACAATGAGCAGTTCTTC.

This clonotype was seen a few times. The chain carries TRBV4-3 and TRBJ2-4; TRBD1 might be the D (6 bases). The CDR3 extends over 15 amino acids. In germline, CDR1 is LGHNA, CDR2 YSLEER. V was pared by 0 bases and J by 6 bases, with 12 bases between. CDR3 in DNA: TGCGCCAGCAGCCAAGATTACAGGGTCGGAAACATTCAGTACTTC. Amino acids: CASSQDYRVGNIQYF.